This note documents a single T cell receptor beta chain sequence. Original processing methods: Counts of nucleated cells, estimated from reference gene primer amplification, were obtained. This table comes from immunoSEQ multiplex PCR, and its TCRdb copy is limited to in-frame clones, with some not included. The V and J calls and the clone size are those of that table, but D and trimming were determined from the DNA. The sample consists of around 300,000 clones, roughly 89% of them appearing once. This entry is derived from a study of blood T cell repertoires in COVID-19. Study details: Sites across the United States, Italy and Spain contributed samples from acute and convalescent COVID-19. PBMCs, B-cell-depleted T cells, or T cells provided the cDNA or gDNA that made up the material.

Trimming removed 7 bases at V and 1 base at J, with 16 bases between. In germline, CDR1 is SGHTS, CDR2 YDEGEE. This CDR3 is built from 15 residues. The source is a woman in her forties who had recovered from COVID-19. The chain recombines TRBV5-8 with TRBJ2-3; D is unclear. Sequencing was done on a sample of peripheral blood. The CDR3 loop reads CASPVVGGGTDTQYF. As DNA, the CDR3 is TGTGCCAGCCCTGTAGTCGGCGGTGGCACAGATACGCAGTATTTT.